This T cell receptor beta chain was observed in a study of OX40 agonist ivuxolimab in advanced cancers. Broader study findings: On average, CD8+ T cells showed a greater number of expanded clones than CD4+.

The V end lost 0 bases, the J end lost 8 bases, and 20 bases lay between the germline ends. This CDR3 spans 17 amino acids. Germline V gene data show CDR1 as SGHTA and CDR2 as FQGNSA. Concerning this clone: The antigen is unknown.

Here immunoSEQ multiplex PCR was the method, and the copy in TCRdb shows in-frame clones only, minus some. The top ten hold roughly 8.7% of the sample, which has more than 80,000 clones, about 90% seen once. The clonotype was recovered from an adult with an advanced solid tumor such as melanoma, head and neck, liver or kidney cancer. Specimen: CD4+ or CD8+ T cells sorted from blood, collected in a trial of the OX40 agonist ivuxolimab. V usage is TRBV7-2 and J usage is TRBJ2-1, with D possibly being TRBD1 or TRBD2 (6 bases each). The CDR3 protein is CASSLAEGGLLVYEQFF. DNA for the CDR3: TGTGCCAGCAGCTTAGCAGAGGGGGGACTCTTAGTCTATGAGCAGTTCTTC.